The present entry profiles one T cell receptor (beta chain) with its context. Its specificity is not known. Together with a sample-barcoded 5' primer, a J-beta primer mix was included in a second PCR lasting roughly 6 to 12 cycles. A single record per CDR3 protein comes from TCRdb applying MiXCR to the 5' RACE reads. The sample carries just over 800,000 distinct CDR3 sequences, approximately 67% recorded once. Isolation per sample recovered at least 7 million PBMCs. These data originate in a study of blood T cells in healthy people across ages. Whole-study findings and limits: Age showed a roughly linear inverse relationship with TCR beta diversity per million T cells. Donors of long life had a larger count of naive CD4+ cells and greater diversity than aged donors.

The sequencing sample was made of blood. The sequence was obtained from a man aged 25 to 45 in good health.

The CDR3 sequence: CSVGQAEGYTF. The CDR3 DNA reads as TGCAGCGTTGGGCAGGCCGAAGGCTACACCTTC. The rearrangement uses TRBV29-1 and TRBJ1-2; D call uncertain. From germline, CDR1 is SQVTM and CDR2 ANQGSEA. This CDR3 is built from 11 residues. Trimming removed 4 bases from V and 8 bases from J, with 11 bases in between.